The 10 T cell receptor beta chains in this list originate from one sample, sequenced in a study of shared clonotypes between healthy human individuals. TCRdb's copy holds only in-frame clones and misses some; the assay was immunoSEQ multiplex PCR. Among around 1.5 million clones listed, 98% were seen once. Sequences were obtained from naive CD4+ T cells sorted from blood. As to subset: CD45RA+ positively selected. All receptors derive from a man aged 30-40 years in good health.

The V and J genes are TRBV25-1 and TRBJ1-2; 8 bases agree with TRBD1. This CDR3 has 13 residues. Germline V gives CDR1 MGHDK, CDR2 SYGVNS. The J segment lost 7 bases and the V segment lost 6 bases, leaving 7 bases of the junction unmatched. CDR3 protein: CASSATGGGGYTF. The CDR3 nucleotides are TGTGCCAGCAGCGCTACAGGGGGGGGTGGCTACACCTTC.

This sequence joins TRBV6-5 and TRBJ1-1; D is unresolved. V shed 2 bases and J shed 3 bases, with 7 bases lying between them. The CDR3 is 13 amino acids. CDR1 is MNHEY and CDR2 is SVGAGI in the germline V gene. The CDR3 sequence is CASSYGIHTEAFF. The CDR3 coding sequence is TGTGCCAGCAGTTACGGGATACACACTGAAGCTTTCTTT.

This CDR3 reads CASRGQGHYGYTF. CDR3 nucleotide sequence: TGTGCCAGCAGGGGACAGGGACACTATGGCTACACCTTC. The chain links TRBV11-2 to TRBJ1-2, with 9 bases identical to TRBD1. The CDR3 has 13 residues. The junction had 2 bases not matched to a gene; V was cut back by 6 bases and J by 3 bases. Germline CDR1 SGHAT, CDR2 FQNNGV.

This chain uses TRBV28 with TRBJ2-7; TRBD2 agrees at 13 bases. This CDR3 is built from 16 residues. Germline loops: CDR1 MDHEN, CDR2 SYDVKM. V dropped 3 bases and J dropped 3; count of bases not matched to a gene: 5. CDR3 nucleotide sequence: TGTGCCAGCAGTTTCACTAGCGGGAGGGCCGGCTACGAGCAGTACTTC. As protein: CASSFTSGRAGYEQYF.

The chain has TRBV11-2 and TRBJ2-2; D not resolved. The CDR3 sequence is 16 residues long. Trimming removed 0 bases from V and 1 base from J, with 9 bases in between. CDR1 SGHAT and CDR2 FQNNGV come from the germline V gene. The CDR3 protein is CASSLDLWGNTGELFF. In DNA form, the CDR3 reads TGTGCCAGCAGCTTAGATTTGTGGGGGAACACCGGGGAGCTGTTTTTT. Combining the CDR3 with reference TRBV11-2 and TRBJ2-2 gives the whole variable domain EAGVAQSPRYKIIEKRQSVAFWCNPISGHATLYWYQQILGQGPKLLIQFQNNGVVDDSQLPKDRFSAERLKGVDSTLKIQPAKLEDSAVYLCASSLDLWGNTGELFFGEGSRLTVL.

The chain employs TRBV5-1 and TRBJ2-2, with D unclear. The CDR3 length is 13 residues. Trimming stripped 7 bases from V and 3 bases from J, with 10 bases between. In germline, CDR1 is SGHRS, CDR2 YFSETQ. This CDR3 is CASRSGDTGELFF. The DNA of the CDR3 is TGCGCCAGCCGTTCGGGTGACACCGGGGAGCTGTTTTTT.

On this clone itself: Distinct nucleotide sequences in the sample also encode this CDR3. CDR3 region: CASSGQGGYEQYF. The CDR3, as DNA: TGTGCCAGCAGTGGACAGGGGGGCTACGAGCAGTACTTC. This chain links TRBV2 with TRBJ2-7; the match to TRBD1 covers 9 bases. Germline V lookup: CDR1 SNHLY, CDR2 FYNNEI. The V and J ends lost 4 bases and 3 bases, in that order; junction bases with no gene match: 1. There are 13 residues in the CDR3. The complete variable domain, with remaining parts taken from reference TRBV2 and TRBJ2-7, reads EPEVTQTPSHQVTQMGQEVILRCVPISNHLYFYWYRQILGQKVEFLVSFYNNEISEKSEIFDDQFSVERPDGSNFTLKIRSTKLEDSAMYFCASSGQGGYEQYFGPGTRLTVT.

V and J are TRBV5-4 and TRBJ1-1; 7 bases align to TRBD1. The CDR3 contains 15 residues. Germline CDR1 and CDR2: SGHNT and YYREEE (reference sequence). V was pared by 4 bases and J by 0 bases, with 6 bases of the junction left unmatched. The chain's CDR3 is CASSSQGGLNTEAFF. The CDR3 nucleotides read TGTGCCAGCAGCAGCCAGGGGGGGCTGAACACTGAAGCTTTCTTT.

In this sample, this clone turned up once. The rearrangement joins TRBV7-6 to TRBJ2-1; a possible D gene is TRBD2 (6 bases). The V end was cut by 4 bases, the J end by 3 bases, with 16 bases between. Germline V CDR1 and CDR2: SGHVS, FNYEAQ. The CDR3 contains 16 residues. The CDR3 sequence is CASSSLGGPSYNEQFF. CDR3 DNA sequence: TGTGCCAGCAGCTCCCTTGGAGGGCCGAGCTACAATGAGCAGTTCTTC.

The rearrangement joins TRBV5-1 to TRBJ2-2, with 13 nucleotides matching TRBD2. The CDR3 sequence is 17 residues long. The junction had 6 bases not matched to a gene; V was cut back by 6 bases and J by 1 base. Germline CDR1 is SGHRS and CDR2 is YFSETQ. The CDR3 DNA sequence: TGCGCCAGCACGAGGACTAGCGGGAGTGGGAACACCGGGGAGCTGTTTTTT. Protein product: CASTRTSGSGNTGELFF.